Listed below are T cell receptor beta chains from one sample, sequenced in a study of T cells after yellow fever vaccination. TCRdb fed the 5' RACE reads into MiXCR, producing one record per CDR3 protein. The sample records over 150,000 distinct CDR3 sequences, about 6.2% being singletons. Sequenced here: CD4+ T cells sorted from PBMCs, sampled on the day of the first yellow fever vaccination. These receptors were obtained from a man younger than 35 who received the YFV17D yellow fever vaccine. The CDR3 runs from the conserved cysteine through the conserved F or W. Expanded clones are given a class, and other clones once, few, many or no size at all.

j_gene: TRBJ2-2
v_gene: TRBV11-3
abundance: many
CDR3aa: CASSLWGASGELFF

j_gene: TRBJ2-5
v_gene: TRBV6-1
abundance: many
CDR3aa: CASRLAGGPETQYF

j_gene: TRBJ1-3
v_gene: TRBV10-3
abundance: few
CDR3aa: CAISGDRASGNTIYF

j_gene: TRBJ2-1
v_gene: TRBV12-3/TRBV12-4
abundance: many
CDR3aa: CASSFSGGAYNEQFF

j_gene: TRBJ1-5
v_gene: TRBV18
abundance: many
CDR3aa: CASSPDRNNQPQHF

j_gene: TRBJ1-2
v_gene: TRBV28
abundance: many
CDR3aa: CASRAGAYGYTF

j_gene: TRBJ2-1
v_gene: TRBV11-1
abundance: many
CDR3aa: CASSLRRGEQFF

j_gene: TRBJ2-1
v_gene: TRBV10-1
abundance: many
CDR3aa: CASSEFPGTGGNEQFF

j_gene: TRBJ2-1
v_gene: TRBV5-1
abundance: few
CDR3aa: CASSTTGGTRNEQFF

j_gene: TRBJ2-6
v_gene: TRBV7-2
abundance: few
CDR3aa: CASSLAGTGGGGANVLTF

j_gene: TRBJ2-7
v_gene: TRBV12-3/TRBV12-4
abundance: many
CDR3aa: CASSFSEYEQYF

j_gene: TRBJ2-7
v_gene: TRBV20-1
abundance: many
CDR3aa: CSVEDNYEQYF

j_gene: TRBJ2-1
v_gene: TRBV10-3
abundance: many
CDR3aa: CATKYRLLEDHEQFF

j_gene: TRBJ2-1
v_gene: TRBV24-1
abundance: NA
CDR3aa: CATSDLSSYEQFF

j_gene: TRBJ2-5
v_gene: TRBV7-3
abundance: NA
CDR3aa: CASSQRSQETQYF

j_gene: TRBJ2-3
v_gene: TRBV19
abundance: NA
CDR3aa: CASSIAPSGGVDTQYF

j_gene: TRBJ2-5
v_gene: TRBV20-1
abundance: few
CDR3aa: CSARDTEGETQYF

j_gene: TRBJ2-5
v_gene: TRBV9
abundance: NA
CDR3aa: CASSAHSDRGGETQYF

j_gene: TRBJ1-6
v_gene: TRBV20-1
abundance: few
CDR3aa: CSARARKDRGLNNSPLHF

j_gene: TRBJ2-1
v_gene: TRBV2
abundance: many
CDR3aa: CASNWDSERGGYNEQFF

j_gene: TRBJ2-1
v_gene: TRBV18
abundance: many
CDR3aa: CASSPTGTGSYNEQFF

j_gene: TRBJ2-2
v_gene: TRBV6-5
abundance: few
CDR3aa: CASSPIPGTSTGELFF

j_gene: TRBJ2-3
v_gene: TRBV5-1
abundance: many
CDR3aa: CASGYGVTDTQYF

j_gene: TRBJ1-2
v_gene: TRBV3-1
abundance: many
CDR3aa: CASSQDSGYGGYTF

j_gene: TRBJ2-1
v_gene: TRBV7-2
abundance: many
CDR3aa: CASSPTGGRANEQFF

j_gene: TRBJ2-1
v_gene: TRBV9
abundance: many
CDR3aa: CASSGGASYNEQFF

j_gene: TRBJ1-5
v_gene: TRBV5-1
abundance: few
CDR3aa: CASSVWPGGNQPQHF

j_gene: TRBJ2-3
v_gene: TRBV28
abundance: few
CDR3aa: CASSEPREGTQYF

j_gene: TRBJ2-7
v_gene: TRBV30
abundance: few
CDR3aa: CAWSLIHVTPGEQYF

j_gene: TRBJ2-3
v_gene: TRBV12-3/TRBV12-4
abundance: many
CDR3aa: CASSVLLADTQYF

j_gene: TRBJ1-6
v_gene: TRBV30
abundance: NA
CDR3aa: CAWDQGSAGGSPLHF

j_gene: TRBJ1-5
v_gene: TRBV5-1
abundance: NA
CDR3aa: CASSLGDSKQPQHF

j_gene: TRBJ1-2
v_gene: TRBV11-1
abundance: NA
CDR3aa: CASNQGRGSYGYTF

j_gene: TRBJ1-1
v_gene: TRBV6-4
abundance: NA
CDR3aa: CASSDEAGQKAFF